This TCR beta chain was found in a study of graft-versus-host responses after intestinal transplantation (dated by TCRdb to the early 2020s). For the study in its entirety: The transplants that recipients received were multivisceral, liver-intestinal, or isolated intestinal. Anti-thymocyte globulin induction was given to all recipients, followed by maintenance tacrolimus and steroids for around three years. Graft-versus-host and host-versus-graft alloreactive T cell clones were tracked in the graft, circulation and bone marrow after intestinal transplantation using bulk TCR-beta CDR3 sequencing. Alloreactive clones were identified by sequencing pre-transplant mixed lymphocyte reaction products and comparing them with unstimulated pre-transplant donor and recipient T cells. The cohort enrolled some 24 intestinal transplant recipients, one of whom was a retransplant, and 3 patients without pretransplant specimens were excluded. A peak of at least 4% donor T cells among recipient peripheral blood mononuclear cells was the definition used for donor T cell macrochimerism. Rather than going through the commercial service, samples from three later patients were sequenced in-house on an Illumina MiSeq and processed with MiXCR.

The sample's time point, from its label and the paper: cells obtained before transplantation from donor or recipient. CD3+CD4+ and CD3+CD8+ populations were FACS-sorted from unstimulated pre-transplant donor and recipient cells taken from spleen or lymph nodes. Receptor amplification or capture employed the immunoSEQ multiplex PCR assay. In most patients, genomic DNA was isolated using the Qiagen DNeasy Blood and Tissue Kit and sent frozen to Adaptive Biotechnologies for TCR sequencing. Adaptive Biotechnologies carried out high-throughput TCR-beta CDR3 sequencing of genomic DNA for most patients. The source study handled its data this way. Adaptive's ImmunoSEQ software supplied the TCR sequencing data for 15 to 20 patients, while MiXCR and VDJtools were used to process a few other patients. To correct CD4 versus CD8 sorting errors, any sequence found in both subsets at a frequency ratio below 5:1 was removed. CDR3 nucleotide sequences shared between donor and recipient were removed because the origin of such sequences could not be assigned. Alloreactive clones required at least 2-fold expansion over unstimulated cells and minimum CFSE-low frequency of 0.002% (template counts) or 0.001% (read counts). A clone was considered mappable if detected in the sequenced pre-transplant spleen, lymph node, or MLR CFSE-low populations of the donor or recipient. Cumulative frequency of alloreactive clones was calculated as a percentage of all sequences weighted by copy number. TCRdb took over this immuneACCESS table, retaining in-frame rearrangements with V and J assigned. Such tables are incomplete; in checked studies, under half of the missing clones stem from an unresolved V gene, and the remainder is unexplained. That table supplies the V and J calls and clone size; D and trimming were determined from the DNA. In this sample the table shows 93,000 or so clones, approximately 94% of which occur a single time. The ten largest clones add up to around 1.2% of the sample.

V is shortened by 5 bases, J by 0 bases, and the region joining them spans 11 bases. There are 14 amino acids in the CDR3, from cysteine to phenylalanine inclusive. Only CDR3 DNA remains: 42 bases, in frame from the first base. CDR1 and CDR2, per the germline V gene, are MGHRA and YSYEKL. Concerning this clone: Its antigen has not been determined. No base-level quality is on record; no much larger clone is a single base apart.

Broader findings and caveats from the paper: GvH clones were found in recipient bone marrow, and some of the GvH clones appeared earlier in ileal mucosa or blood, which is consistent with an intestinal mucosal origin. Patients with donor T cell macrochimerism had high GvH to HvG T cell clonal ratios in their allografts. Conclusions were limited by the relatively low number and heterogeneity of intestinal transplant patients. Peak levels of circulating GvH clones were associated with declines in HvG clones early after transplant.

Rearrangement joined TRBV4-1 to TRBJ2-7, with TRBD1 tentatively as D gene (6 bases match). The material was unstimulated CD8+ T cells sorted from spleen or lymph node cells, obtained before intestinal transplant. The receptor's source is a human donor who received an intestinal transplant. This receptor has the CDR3 CASSSRGTSYEQYF. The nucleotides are TGCGCCAGCAGCTCGAGGGGGACCTCCTACGAGCAGTACTTC.